One and the same sample provided the 9 T cell receptor beta chains below, sequenced in a study of T cell changes during pregnancy in multiple sclerosis. TCRdb's table, derived via immunoSEQ multiplex PCR, lists solely in-frame clones and lacks some. In the table there are about 45,000 clones, roughly 96% of which are singletons. The sample here was peripheral blood, taken in the second trimester of pregnancy. These receptors were obtained from a female donor with multiple sclerosis, enrolled in a pregnancy study.

A single count supports this clone. The chain links TRBV6-5 to TRBJ1-2; 8 bases match TRBD1. Per germline, CDR1 MNHEY and CDR2 SVGAGI. Losses at the gene ends were 0 bases for V and 2 bases for J; bases not matched to a gene: 5. The length of the CDR3 is 16 residues. The CDR3 region has the DNA TGTGCCAGCAGTTACTCAAGAGGACAGGGAAACTATGGCTACACCTTC. This gives the protein CASSYSRGQGNYGYTF.

This sequence joins TRBV19 and TRBJ2-1; 8 bases match TRBD2. This CDR3 is built from 12 residues. With V trimmed by 1 base and J by 15 bases, 5 bases remained unmatched. Germline loops: CDR1 LNHDA, CDR2 SQIVND (reference sequence). DNA of the CDR3: TGTGCCAGTAGTATAGCGGGAGGGCGTGGGTTCTTC. Its protein product is CASSIAGGRGFF.

This clone was picked up one time. The chain uses TRBV7-9 and TRBJ2-2; D possibly corresponds to TRBD2 (6 bases). Trimming took 3 bases from V and 1 from J, leaving 15 bases between them. The CDR3 contains 17 residues. In germline, CDR1 is SEHNR, CDR2 FQNEAQ (reference sequence). The CDR3: CASSFFGTLKNTGELFF. CDR3 nucleotide sequence: TGTGCCAGCAGCTTTTTCGGGACTCTGAAGAACACCGGGGAGCTGTTTTTT.

This chain connects TRBV10-3 to TRBJ1-2; TRBD1 matches 8 bases. The germline V gene encodes CDR1 ENHRY and CDR2 SYGVKD. The CDR3 length is 15 residues. J gave up 4 bases and V 6 bases, and 10 bases lay outside the gene matches. CDR3 region: CAIRGQVSPLYGYTF. The CDR3 region has the DNA TGTGCCATCAGGGGACAGGTCTCCCCTCTCTATGGCTACACCTTC.

The chain carries TRBV10-2 and TRBJ2-1, with D perhaps matching TRBD2 (5 bases). The ends were cut back, 0 bases at V and 7 bases at J, with 10 bases in the middle. This CDR3 is built from 14 residues. Germline CDR1 WSHSY, CDR2 SAAADI. In DNA, the CDR3 is TGCGCCAGCAGTGAGTCCGGACGCGGGAATGAGCAGTTCTTC. Translating it yields CASSESGRGNEQFF.

CDR3: CASSETGVRGNTIYF. The CDR3 DNA reads TGTGCCAGCAGTGAAACAGGAGTGCGGGGAAACACCATATATTTT. This chain links TRBV9 with TRBJ1-3, with a tentative D call TRBD1 (5 bases). CDR3 length: 15 amino acids. The germline V and J ends were trimmed by 5 bases and 4 bases, with 16 bases remaining between them. Germline V gives CDR1 SGDLS, CDR2 YYNGEE.

The chain combines TRBV9 with TRBJ2-5; 9 bases are a match to TRBD1. CDR1 is SGDLS, CDR2 YYNGEE, per germline. CDR3 length equals 15 residues. J lost 4 bases, V lost 2 bases, and 6 bases had no gene match. The CDR3 bases are TGTGCCAGCAGCGTTGACAGGGGGAACGGAGAGACCCAGTACTTC. Amino acids: CASSVDRGNGETQYF.

The V call is TRBV7-2, the J call TRBJ1-2, with TRBD1 matching over 7 bases. The CDR3 covers 14 residues. In germline, CDR1 is SGHTA, CDR2 FQGNSA. After removal of 5 bases from V and 4 bases from J, the junction contained 7 bases not matched to a gene. The CDR3 loop is CASSPSAGGYGYTF. Written as DNA, the CDR3 is TGTGCCAGCAGCCCCTCGGCAGGGGGCTATGGCTACACCTTC.

The chain carries TRBV11-2 and TRBJ2-1; TRBD2 agrees at 13 bases. V lost 5 bases, J lost 5 bases, and 6 bases stayed unmatched. This CDR3 contains 16 residues. CDR1 SGHAT and CDR2 FQNNGV come from the germline V gene. Here the CDR3 DNA reads TGTGCCAGCAGCACACCCGGGACTAGCGGGGACAATGAGCAGTTCTTC. Translation: CASSTPGTSGDNEQFF.